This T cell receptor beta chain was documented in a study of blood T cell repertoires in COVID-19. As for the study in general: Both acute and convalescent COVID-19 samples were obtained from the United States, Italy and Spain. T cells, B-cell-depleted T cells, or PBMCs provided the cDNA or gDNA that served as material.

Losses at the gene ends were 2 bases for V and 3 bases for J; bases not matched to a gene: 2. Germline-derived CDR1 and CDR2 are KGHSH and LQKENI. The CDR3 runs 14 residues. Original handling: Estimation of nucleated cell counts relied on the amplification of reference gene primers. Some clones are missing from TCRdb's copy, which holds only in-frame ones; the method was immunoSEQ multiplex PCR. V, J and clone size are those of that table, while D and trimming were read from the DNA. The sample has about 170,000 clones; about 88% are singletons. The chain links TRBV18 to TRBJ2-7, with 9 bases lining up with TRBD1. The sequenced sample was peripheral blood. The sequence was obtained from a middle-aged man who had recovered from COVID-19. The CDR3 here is CASSPDRGSYEQYF. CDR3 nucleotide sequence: TGTGCCAGCTCACCAGACAGGGGGAGCTACGAGCAGTACTTC.